This paragraph covers one T cell receptor beta chain sequence. What it recognizes is unknown. The record originates from a study of cytomegalovirus exposure and HLA in healthy donors. Study results and limitations: An Asian-associated ancestry cluster reportedly showed fewer N-insertions than the approximately 620-donor mean in a later analysis. A later analysis reported that several of the most significant clusters appeared to be linked to common viral pathogens, among them Epstein-Barr virus. A later analysis showed that HLA-associated TCR beta chains had undergone more clonal expansion than equally common others.

13 Jbeta primers and 60 Vbeta primers were used for the PCR. Some clones are missing from TCRdb's copy, which holds only in-frame ones; the method was immunoSEQ multiplex PCR. The sample shows roughly 120,000 clones, approximately 77% of them seen only once. From germline, CDR1 is SNHLY and CDR2 FYNNEI. The length of the CDR3 is 15 residues. Trimming took 6 bases from V and 0 from J, leaving 15 bases between them. The donors (healthy individuals) were bone marrow donors. The chain carries TRBV2 and TRBJ2-7, with a weak D call TRBD1 (5 bases). Sequencing was performed on PBMCs. This sequence originates from a man in his forties or fifties in good health and CMV-seropositive. The CDR3 reads CASRTSQVTSYEQYF. The DNA for the CDR3 is TGTGCCAGCAGGACATCACAGGTTACCTCCTACGAGCAGTACTTC. Based on the CDR3 plus reference TRBV2 and TRBJ2-7, the full variable domain is EPEVTQTPSHQVTQMGQEVILRCVPISNHLYFYWYRQILGQKVEFLVSFYNNEISEKSEIFDDQFSVERPDGSNFTLKIRSTKLEDSAMYFCASRTSQVTSYEQYFGPGTRLTVT.